A selection of T cell receptor beta chains follows, all from one sample in a study of cytomegalovirus exposure and HLA in healthy donors. Sequencing used immunoSEQ multiplex PCR; TCRdb keeps in-frame clones, though not all of them. There are 110,000 to 150,000 clones in the sample; 75% to 80% occur only once, and 3% to 5% lies in the top ten. Sequencing used PBMCs. The source of these receptors is a male donor in good health and CMV-seronegative. CDR3s include the opening cysteine and the closing phenylalanine or tryptophan. The order of the fields is V gene, CDR3 length, clone size, J gene, D gene, CDR3 protein, CDR3 DNA. The D gene is left open where the match is weak. Size tells how often a clone was seen (once, few, many) or the class of an expanded clone, and some rows leave it out.

TRBV5-4	16	-	TRBJ2-5	-	CASSLGGKGLAETQYF	TGTGCCAGCAGCTTGGGGGGCAAGGGTCTCGCAGAGACCCAGTACTTC
TRBV4-1	15	-	TRBJ2-7	-	CASSPTDIRPYEQYF	TGCGCCAGCAGCCCCACCGACATCCGGCCCTACGAGCAGTACTTC
TRBV18	13	-	TRBJ2-5	TRBD1	CASSLGQGETQYF	TGTGCCAGCTCCCTGGGACAGGGAGAGACCCAGTACTTC
TRBV4-3	15	-	TRBJ1-6	-	CASSQVGQGNSPLHF	TGCGCCAGCAGCCAAGTGGGCCAGGGAAATTCACCCCTCCACTTT
TRBV11-2	12	-	TRBJ2-1	-	CASSYTLDEQFF	TGTGCCAGCAGCTACACCCTAGATGAGCAGTTCTTC
TRBV19	13	-	TRBJ2-7	TRBD1	CASRDRGRYEQYF	TGTGCCAGTAGGGACAGGGGCCGATACGAGCAGTACTTC
TRBV6-7	15	-	TRBJ2-7	TRBD1	CASSYEGQGFYEQYF	TGTGCCAGCAGTTACGAGGGACAGGGATTCTACGAGCAGTACTTC
TRBV7-6	15	few	TRBJ2-5	-	CASSSQAGAAETQYF	TGTGCCAGCAGCTCCCAGGCAGGGGCGGCAGAGACCCAGTACTTC
TRBV7-6	16	-	TRBJ2-1	TRBD1	CASSSGTGLTYNEQFF	TGTGCCAGCAGCTCAGGGACAGGGCTGACCTACAATGAGCAGTTCTTC
TRBV7-3	13	once	TRBJ2-7	-	CASSLDFGGEQYF	TGTGCCAGCAGCTTAGATTTTGGAGGCGAGCAGTACTTC
TRBV5-1	15	-	TRBJ1-1	-	CASRSPGHGNTEAFF	TGCGCCAGCAGGTCCCCGGGACACGGGAACACTGAAGCTTTCTTT
TRBV11-1	16	-	TRBJ2-2	TRBD2	CASSLGDAGDTGELFF	TGTGCCAGCAGCCTGGGGGACGCGGGGGACACCGGGGAGCTGTTTTTT
TRBV7-2	16	few	TRBJ2-3	TRBD2	CASSSTSGGATDTQYF	TGTGCCAGCAGCTCCACTAGCGGGGGGGCAACAGATACGCAGTATTTT
TRBV7-2	16	once	TRBJ2-5	TRBD2	CASSLLGGGASETQYF	TGTGCCAGCAGCTTACTTGGCGGGGGGGCCTCAGAGACCCAGTACTTC
TRBV5-1	16	-	TRBJ2-3	TRBD2	CASSGRLAGSTDTQYF	TGCGCCAGCAGCGGAAGACTAGCGGGTAGCACAGATACGCAGTATTTT